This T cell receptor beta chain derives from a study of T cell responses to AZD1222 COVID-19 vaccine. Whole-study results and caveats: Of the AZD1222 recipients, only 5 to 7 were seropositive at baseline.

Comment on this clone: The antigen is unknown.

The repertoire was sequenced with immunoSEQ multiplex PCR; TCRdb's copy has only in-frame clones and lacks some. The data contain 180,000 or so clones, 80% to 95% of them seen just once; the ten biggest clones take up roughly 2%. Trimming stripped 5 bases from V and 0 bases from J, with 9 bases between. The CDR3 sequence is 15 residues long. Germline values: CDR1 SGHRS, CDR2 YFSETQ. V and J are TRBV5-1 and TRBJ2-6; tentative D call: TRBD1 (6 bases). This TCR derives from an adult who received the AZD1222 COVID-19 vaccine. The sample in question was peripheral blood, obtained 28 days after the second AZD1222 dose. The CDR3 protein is CASRQGDSGANVLTF. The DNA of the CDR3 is TGCGCCAGCAGACAGGGCGACTCTGGGGCCAACGTCCTGACTTTC.